What follows are 29 T cell receptor beta chains derived from one specimen sequenced in a study of CD8+ T cells in alopecia areata. TCR sequencing used cDNA made by reverse transcription of extracted RNA. Clones were read by immunoSEQ multiplex PCR, and TCRdb kept only the in-frame ones, dropping some. The sample holds 200,000 to 250,000 clones; 57% are singletons and the top ten take 0.45%. This specimen consisted of CD4+ T cells sorted from blood, obtained at week 0. Source of these receptors: a human donor with alopecia areata.

This clone showed up just a few times. The chain uses TRBV29-1 and TRBJ1-4; D gene uncertain. In germline, CDR1 is SQVTM, CDR2 ANQGSEA. The CDR3 contains 11 residues. Trimming pared 8 bases from V and 5 bases from J, leaving 9 bases between. CDR3 coding DNA: TGCAGCCCTGGAGGAAATGAAAAACTGTTTTTT. Its translation: CSPGGNEKLFF.

This clone showed up just a few times. The V and J genes are TRBV29-1 and TRBJ1-2; possibly TRBD1 for D (5 bases). CDR3 length equals 14 residues. Germline V gene lookup returns CDR1 SQVTM and CDR2 ANQGSEA. V shed 4 bases and J shed 2 bases, with 14 bases lying between them. CDR3 amino acids: CSVVWPGGNYGYTF. CDR3 DNA: TGCAGCGTTGTATGGCCGGGGGGGAACTATGGCTACACCTTC.

This clone has just a few counts. The J gene is TRBJ1-2, the V gene TRBV7-9, with 7 positions matching TRBD1. Per germline, CDR1 SEHNR and CDR2 FQNEAQ (reference sequence). CDR3 length: 14 amino acids. Unmatched junction bases numbered 2, after V lost 1 base and J lost 3 bases. CDR3 residues: CASSLGDSYYGYTF. The CDR3, as DNA: TGTGCCAGCAGCTTAGGGGACAGCTACTATGGCTACACCTTC. The full variable domain, completed using reference TRBV7-9 and TRBJ1-2, is DTGVSQNPRHKITKRGQNVTFRCDPISEHNRLYWYRQTLGQGPEFLTYFQNEAQLEKSRLLSDRFSAERPKGSFSTLEIQRTEQGDSAMYLCASSLGDSYYGYTFGSGTRLTVV.

The chain combines TRBV4-2 with TRBJ2-1; 12 positions agree with TRBD2. The germline V gene encodes CDR1 LGHNA and CDR2 YNFKEQ. The V and J ends lost 4 bases and 8 bases, in that order; junction bases with no gene match: 6. This CDR3 has 15 amino acids. In DNA, the CDR3 is TGTGCCAGCAGCCGACTAGCGGGAGTCATCGATGAGCAGTTCTTC. Translated: CASSRLAGVIDEQFF.

This rearrangement joins TRBV15 to TRBJ2-1; D is uncertain. This CDR3 is 15 amino acids long. V gave up 1 base and J gave up 9 bases, with 16 bases separating them. Germline V gives CDR1 LNHNV, CDR2 YYDKDF (reference sequence). The CDR3 protein is CATSRATDPKIEQFF. CDR3 nucleotide sequence: TGTGCCACCAGCAGAGCGACGGATCCGAAGATTGAGCAGTTCTTC.

The genes are TRBV29-1 and TRBJ1-1; D not certain. V was shortened by 7 bases and J by 5 bases, with 14 bases between the two germline ends. The germline CDR1 and CDR2 sequences are SQVTM and ANQGSEA. The CDR3 is made up of 12 amino acids. The CDR3 loop is CSGSGVATEAFF. The CDR3 region has the DNA TGCAGCGGGAGTGGGGTGGCGACTGAAGCTTTCTTT. Variable domain in full (rest from reference TRBV29-1 and TRBJ1-1): SAVISQKPSRDICQRGTSLTIQCQVDSQVTMMFWYRQQPGQSLTLIATANQGSEATYESGFVIDKFPISRPNLTFSTLTVSNMSPEDSSIYLCSGSGVATEAFFGQGTRLTVV.

This clone was observed a single time. V gene TRBV29-1 combines with J gene TRBJ2-7; unclear D gene. The CDR3 spans 13 residues. Germline V gene data show CDR1 as SQVTM and CDR2 as ANQGSEA. The V end lost 5 bases, the J end lost 2 bases, and 13 bases lay between the germline ends. This CDR3 reads CSVYETITYEQYF. The CDR3 DNA follows: TGCAGCGTTTATGAGACGATTACCTACGAGCAGTACTTC.

The chain employs TRBV5-6 and TRBJ2-1, with 11 bases matching TRBD2. This CDR3 is built from 15 residues. J gave up 9 bases and V 2 bases, and 7 bases lay outside the gene matches. The germline V gene has CDR1 SGHDT and CDR2 YYEEEE. Here the CDR3 reads CASSFLAGGKGEQFF. Written as DNA, the CDR3 is TGTGCCAGCAGCTTCTTAGCGGGAGGGAAGGGTGAGCAGTTCTTC.

This clone was counted only a few times. The CDR3 sequence is CASSLLGERHTYEQYF. CDR3 bases: TGTGCCAGCAGTTTACTGGGAGAACGACACACCTACGAGCAGTACTTC. The chain is built from TRBV27 and TRBJ2-7, with D tentatively TRBD2 (5 bases). Germline loops: CDR1 MNHEY, CDR2 SMNVEV (reference sequence). V gave up 2 bases and J gave up 2 bases, with 16 bases separating them. This CDR3 is built from 16 residues.

The V and J genes are TRBV5-1 and TRBJ1-2; the match to TRBD1 covers 7 bases. This CDR3 contains 14 residues. CDR1 and CDR2 (germline): SGHRS, YFSETQ. After removal of 4 bases from V and 2 bases from J, the junction contained 5 bases not matched to a gene. The CDR3, as DNA: TGCGCCAGCAGCCGCCCGGACAGGAACTATGGCTACACCTTC. Translated: CASSRPDRNYGYTF.

This clone was seen a few times. The chain couples TRBV10-3 to TRBJ2-3; D remains ambiguous. CDR1 is ENHRY, CDR2 SYGVKD, per germline. This CDR3 spans 15 amino acids. Deletions cut 4 bases from V and 0 bases from J, with 11 bases between. The CDR3 loop is CAISVDSSSTDTQYF. The CDR3 DNA follows: TGTGCCATCAGTGTAGACTCCTCCAGCACAGATACGCAGTATTTT.

This clone occurred a few times. The chain couples TRBV7-8 to TRBJ1-2, with D unresolved. This CDR3 comprises 16 residues. V dropped 5 bases and J dropped 6 bases, with 22 bases sitting between them. Germline V gene sequence: CDR1 SGHVS, CDR2 FQNEAQ. The DNA for the CDR3 is TGTGCCAGCAGCCCCCGTTTCGGAGGGAATCGGAATGGCTACACCTTC. Translating it yields CASSPRFGGNRNGYTF.

The V and J genes are TRBV27 and TRBJ1-5; D is possibly TRBD1 (5 bases). Germline V lookup: CDR1 MNHEY, CDR2 SMNVEV (reference sequence). V was cut by 6 bases and J by 6 bases, with 12 bases left in between. CDR3 length: 13 amino acids. The CDR3 reads CASSWEGRQPQHF. The CDR3 region has the DNA TGTGCCAGCAGCTGGGAGGGACGTCAGCCCCAGCATTTT.

This clone was recorded a few times. V and J are TRBV29-1 and TRBJ2-1, with D perhaps matching TRBD2 (5 bases). Deletions cut 4 bases from V and 9 bases from J, with 10 bases between. Germline V gene lookup returns CDR1 SQVTM and CDR2 ANQGSEA. This CDR3 contains 11 residues. Here the CDR3 DNA reads TGCAGCGTTGGGTCCGAGGGTGAGCAGTTCTTC. Encoded protein: CSVGSEGEQFF.

The V gene is TRBV6-1, the J gene TRBJ2-7; 10 nucleotides match TRBD2. The CDR3 is 13 residues long. CDR1 and CDR2 from the germline V gene are MNHNS and SASEGT. J gave up 2 bases and V 8 bases, and 3 bases lay outside the gene matches. CDR3 sequence reads: CASLAGDTYEQYF. For the CDR3, the DNA is TGTGCCAGCCTAGCGGGGGACACCTACGAGCAGTACTTC.

This clone was seen only a few times. The chain joins TRBV30 to TRBJ2-6; tentatively, D is TRBD1 (6 bases). The V gene's germline CDR1 is GTSNPN and CDR2 SVGIG (reference sequence). This CDR3 has 15 amino acids. The V end was cut by 5 bases, the J end by 2 bases, with 13 bases between. The CDR3 reads CAWVQGRAGANVLTF. The CDR3 bases are TGTGCCTGGGTACAGGGCAGGGCTGGGGCCAACGTCCTGACTTTC. The full variable domain, rest sourced from reference TRBV30 and TRBJ2-6, is SQTIHQWPATLVQPVGSPLSLECTVEGTSNPNLYWYRQAAGRGLQLLFYSVGIGQISSEVPQNLSASRPQDRQFILSSKKLLLSDSGFYLCAWVQGRAGANVLTFGAGSRLTVL.

The CDR3 protein is CASSSTASTDTQYF. The CDR3 DNA follows: TGCGCCAGCAGCAGTACCGCCAGCACAGATACGCAGTATTTT. This sequence joins TRBV5-1 and TRBJ2-3, with D uncertain. The germline CDR1 and CDR2 sequences are SGHRS and YFSETQ. The CDR3 is 14 amino acids. The ends were cut back, 4 bases at V and 0 bases at J, with 9 bases in the middle.

This clone was observed a few times. This chain joins TRBV4-1 and TRBJ2-5; TRBD1 might be the D (6 bases). Between the trimmed V and J ends, which lost 4 bases and 4 bases, there was a span of 10 bases. Germline V lookup: CDR1 MGHRA, CDR2 YSYEKL. CDR3 length: 13 residues. CDR3: CASSLTGRETQYF. Written as DNA, the CDR3 is TGCGCCAGCAGCCTTACAGGGCGAGAGACCCAGTACTTC.

The rearrangement uses TRBV25-1 and TRBJ2-7; D is ambiguous. The CDR3 is 14 amino acids. Trimming pared 6 bases from V and 1 base from J, leaving 13 bases between. Germline CDR1 is MGHDK and CDR2 is SYGVNS. CDR3 nucleotide sequence: TGTGCCAGCAGCGCCCTGGCCAGTTCCTACGAGCAGTACTTC. Its protein is CASSALASSYEQYF.

This chain links TRBV5-1 with TRBJ2-7; no reliable D call. Germline lookup yields CDR1 SGHRS and CDR2 YFSETQ. V lost 1 base and J 5 bases, leaving 4 bases between the germline ends. This CDR3 contains 11 residues. The CDR3: CASSLLHEQYF. The CDR3 DNA is TGCGCCAGCAGCTTGTTACACGAGCAGTACTTC.

DNA of the CDR3: TGTGCCAGCAGCTTTGGGACTAGCGGAAATAGGGAGACCCAGTACTTC. Protein: CASSFGTSGNRETQYF. The chain links TRBV11-2 to TRBJ2-5; 11 positions match TRBD2. The CDR3 loop spans 16 amino acids. The germline gives CDR1 SGHAT, CDR2 FQNNGV. V gave up 3 bases and J gave up 5 bases; unmatched junction bases: 8.

The V and J genes are TRBV5-1 and TRBJ2-6; D uncertain. This CDR3 comprises 15 residues. The V gene lost 4 bases and the J gene lost 0 bases, with 8 bases spanning the gap. Germline V gene lookup returns CDR1 SGHRS and CDR2 YFSETQ. CDR3 amino acids: CASSPMASGANVLTF. CDR3 DNA sequence: TGCGCCAGCAGCCCCATGGCCTCTGGGGCCAACGTCCTGACTTTC. Together with reference TRBV5-1 and TRBJ2-6, the CDR3 gives the full variable domain: KAGVTQTPRYLIKTRGQQVTLSCSPISGHRSVSWYQQTPGQGLQFLFEYFSETQRNKGNFPGRFSGRQFSNSRSEMNVSTLELGDSALYLCASSPMASGANVLTFGAGSRLTVL.

Points on this clone: The same CDR3 can be traced to other DNA sequences in this sample. V gene TRBV18 combines with J gene TRBJ2-7, with a tentative D call TRBD1 (6 bases). V was clipped by 2 bases and J by 2 bases, with 7 bases between them. Germline CDR1 reads KGHSH; CDR2 reads LQKENI. The CDR3 contains 13 residues. In DNA form, the CDR3 reads TGTGCCAGCTCACCAGGACAGACCTACGAGCAGTACTTC. This sequence encodes CASSPGQTYEQYF.

The chain has TRBV6-5 and TRBJ2-7; possible D gene TRBD1, 5 bases. Germline CDR1 reads MNHEY; CDR2 reads SVGAGI. The CDR3 contains 12 residues. Trimming removed 6 bases from V and 2 bases from J, with 8 bases in between. Written as DNA, the CDR3 is TGTGCCAGCAGCGTCAGGGCCTACGAGCAGTACTTC. It is translated as CASSVRAYEQYF.

The chain has TRBV18 and TRBJ2-1; D remains ambiguous. Trimming pared 4 bases from V and 4 bases from J, leaving 8 bases between. Germline V gene sequence: CDR1 KGHSH, CDR2 LQKENI. The CDR3 runs to 13 residues. The CDR3 sequence is CASSRENYNEQFF. The CDR3 coding sequence is TGTGCCAGCTCACGAGAGAATTACAATGAGCAGTTCTTC.

This clone occurred a few times. The chain couples TRBV5-1 to TRBJ2-1; tentative D call: TRBD1 (5 bases). The CDR3 loop spans 15 amino acids. V was pared by 4 bases and J by 1 base, with 12 bases between. The germline V gene encodes CDR1 SGHRS and CDR2 YFSETQ. The CDR3 sequence is CASSEQASSYNEQFF. CDR3 DNA sequence: TGCGCCAGCAGCGAACAGGCCTCATCCTACAATGAGCAGTTCTTC.

The rearrangement uses TRBV29-1 and TRBJ2-7, with 9 positions matching TRBD1. Losses at the gene ends were 6 bases for V and 4 bases for J; bases not matched to a gene: 10. This CDR3 has 14 amino acids. The germline V gene encodes CDR1 SQVTM and CDR2 ANQGSEA. The CDR3 here is CSVGPGQGTYEQYF. The CDR3 bases are TGCAGCGTAGGACCGGGACAGGGTACTTACGAGCAGTACTTC.

Only one count was recorded for this clone. This chain joins TRBV6-5 and TRBJ1-1, with D hard to call. The CDR3 runs to 13 residues. The germline V gene has CDR1 MNHEY and CDR2 SVGAGI. Trimming took 2 bases from V and 4 from J, leaving 8 bases between them. CDR3 loop: CASSYGLVTEAFF. CDR3 DNA: TGTGCCAGCAGTTACGGCCTGGTCACTGAAGCTTTCTTT.

The CDR3 nucleotides read TGTGCCAGCAGCTTAGTTTCGAGACCCCAGGGGGCCGGAGATACGCAGTATTTT. This translates into CASSLVSRPQGAGDTQYF. V and J are TRBV7-9 and TRBJ2-3; 8 bases are a match to TRBD1. Germline loops: CDR1 SEHNR, CDR2 FQNEAQ (reference sequence). CDR3 length: 18 residues. Germline trimming cut 1 base from V and 5 bases from J; bases unmatched to any gene: 14.